This TCR beta chain was sequenced in a study of control samples from healthy donors and cancer patients. The germline V and J ends were trimmed by 1 base and 2 bases, with 6 bases remaining between them. Germline V lookup: CDR1 SGHDT, CDR2 YYEEEE. There are 13 residues in the CDR3. Data came from immunoSEQ multiplex PCR; TCRdb stores just in-frame clones and leaves some out. The sample comprises 150,000 or so clones, roughly 94% of which are singletons, and approximately 15% rests with the top ten. The material sequenced was PBMCs. The chain carries TRBV5-6 and TRBJ1-2; D call uncertain. The TCR was taken from a man aged 55 to 70 with colorectal cancer. The CDR3 bases are TGTGCCAGCAGCTTGCCAGAAAACTATGGCTACACCTTC. Translated: CASSLPENYGYTF.